The clone carrying this TCR beta chain occurred once. In the source study's methods: A distant-metastasis classifier for papillary thyroid cancer was built using CDR3 differences across clinicopathological groups. MiXCR reprocessed the PCR reads for TCRdb. TCRdb's processing, not the study's, gives the V and J calls here. The sample lists around 34,000 clones; 16% were seen once. Unmatched junction bases numbered 18, after V lost 2 bases and J lost 4 bases. Per the germline V gene, CDR1 is MRHNA and CDR2 is SNTAGT. The CDR3 is 19 residues long. Until they underwent thyroid surgery, no patient had received any treatment. This sample stems from a study of metastatic and nonmetastatic thyroid tumors.

The rearrangement joins TRBV6-4 to TRBJ2-7; 9 nucleotides align to TRBD2. This clonotype originated in a female donor with papillary thyroid cancer or a benign thyroid nodule (not recorded which). Some clones in this sample may be carry-over from other donors' samples. The sequenced sample was blood. CDR3 nucleotide sequence: TGTGCCAGCAGTGACAACACAGGTGGGGTAGCGGGAGATCATTACGAGCAGTACTTC. Translating gives CASSDNTGGVAGDHYEQYF.